A selection of T cell receptor beta chains follows, all from one sample in a study of blood T cell repertoires in COVID-19. This table comes from immunoSEQ multiplex PCR, and its TCRdb copy is limited to in-frame clones, with some not included. The sample lists fewer than 75,000 clones, under 85% occurring once. Sequences were obtained from peripheral blood. These receptors came from a man aged 60-69 years with acute or convalescent COVID-19. Each CDR3 is given with its conserved first and last residue.

V gene	J gene	CDR3 protein
TRBV6-5	TRBJ1-2	CASSRDRPNYGYTF
TRBV7-9	TRBJ2-7	CASSLVTSGAEREQYF
TRBV5-4	TRBJ2-1	CASSAQTWSGTIGNEQFF
TRBV5-1	TRBJ1-2	CASSPDSLYGYTF
TRBV6-2/TRBV6-3	TRBJ1-2	CASSYPMGYTF
TRBV5-6	TRBJ2-2	CASSLAWGTGRTGELFF
TRBV5-5	TRBJ2-4	CASSYGPRQSSYF
TRBV15	TRBJ2-5	CATDSGARGRSETQYF
TRBV13	TRBJ2-7	CASSLVGRETEQYF
TRBV18	TRBJ2-1	CASSPGGSYNEQFF
TRBV29-1	TRBJ2-3	CSVPAAHRGADTQYF
TRBV7-9	TRBJ2-7	CASSSGTVAYEQYF
TRBV7-8	TRBJ1-5	CASSFDREQPQHF
TRBV19	TRBJ1-1	CASSLQGTEAFF
TRBV6-1	TRBJ1-5	CASSDTQQPQHF
TRBV5-5	TRBJ1-6	CASSPNPGHFNPINSPLHF
TRBV5-1	TRBJ2-3	CASSITHGRGGRTDTQYF
TRBV11-2	TRBJ1-6	CASSSNRGEAPLHF
TRBV19	TRBJ1-2	CASTRAVDYGYTF
TRBV6-1	TRBJ2-1	CASSEAGGYNEQFF
TRBV4-1	TRBJ2-1	CASSQDPTSEGNEQFF
TRBV11-2	TRBJ1-1	CASSLELAGGTEAFF
TRBV7-2	TRBJ1-2	CASSPNLRQTPRF
TRBV7-3	TRBJ2-3	CASSLGGHTVDTQYF
TRBV19	TRBJ2-3	CASSWRTTDTQYF
TRBV24-1	TRBJ2-7	CATMADRVGEQYF
TRBV25-1	TRBJ2-4	CASILQGAGKNIQYF
TRBV24-1	TRBJ1-2	CATSDFEGVGYTF
TRBV7-9	TRBJ2-7	CASSLSGTGDEQYF
TRBV12-5	TRBJ1-1	CASSRDGTEAFF
TRBV11-2	TRBJ2-5	CASSFRLTGDLETQYF
TRBV24-1	TRBJ2-3	CATSDLVGARDTQYF
TRBV7-9	TRBJ1-2	CASSPTGPPRSGYTF
TRBV6-1	TRBJ1-2	CASSERGTGSGGYTF
TRBV5-1	TRBJ1-2	CASSPQAYGYTF
TRBV6-5	TRBJ1-5	CASRPGLFNQPQHF
TRBV7-8	TRBJ2-3	CASSLGFASSFTDTQYF
TRBV11-3	TRBJ2-1	CASSFGGSYNEQFF
TRBV2	TRBJ2-3	CASSEALLRTDTQYF
TRBV27	TRBJ2-5	CASSLMVGGAGEETQYF
TRBV5-4	TRBJ2-3	CASSGRSGGGDTQYF
TRBV7-2	TRBJ1-2	CASSLEFRDKYGYTF
TRBV4-2	TRBJ2-7	CASSSSSYEQYF
TRBV5-4	TRBJ2-7	CASRPFVGAENEQYF
TRBV7-2	TRBJ2-7	CASSLGDSQYF
TRBV28	TRBJ1-3	CASSLRDTIYF
TRBV4-1	TRBJ2-7	CARRAPLYEQYF
TRBV7-8	TRBJ1-4	CASSLALGSIEEKLFF
TRBV9	TRBJ1-2	CASSSRTGGTEYGYTF
TRBV7-3	TRBJ1-4	CASSPTGGTNEKLFF
TRBV29-1	TRBJ2-1	CSGIKGDNEQFF
TRBV2	TRBJ2-5	CASSEEESGGNTGTQYF
TRBV25-1	TRBJ1-2	CASSESDRGNYGYTF
TRBV5-1	TRBJ2-2	CASSPRGGDTGELFF